Here is one TCR beta chain with its context. What it binds is not known. Germline CDR1 is LGHNA and CDR2 is YNFKEQ. The V gene end was trimmed by 4 bases and the J gene end by 3 bases; junction bases not matched to a gene: 11. The CDR3 sequence is 17 residues long. This sample is drawn from a study of cytomegalovirus exposure and HLA in healthy donors. General study findings and limits: In a later analysis, HLA-C alleles had the fewest associated TCRs, DRB1 alleles the most. HLA alleles showed associations with some 17,000 TCR beta sequences in a later analysis, at a 0.05 false discovery rate.

13 Jbeta primers and 60 Vbeta primers were used for the PCR. Produced via immunoSEQ multiplex PCR; TCRdb's table is partial and in-frame only. The sample includes roughly 180,000 clones, 80% to 90% of them seen just once. This sequence was found in a woman younger than 35 in good health and CMV-seronegative. Sequencing was performed on PBMCs. V gene TRBV4-2 combines with J gene TRBJ1-5; 8 nucleotides align to TRBD1. CDR3 in DNA: TGTGCCAGCAGCCCTCAATGGGACAGGACCAACAATCAGCCCCAGCATTTT. It is translated as CASSPQWDRTNNQPQHF.